This T cell receptor (beta chain) originates from a study of blood T cell repertoires in COVID-19. Study context: From the United States, Italy and Spain came samples of acute and convalescent COVID-19.

Original processing notes: It was from reference gene primer amplification that nucleated cell counts were estimated. Repertoires were generated with immunoSEQ multiplex PCR, while TCRdb's copy carries only in-frame clones and drops some. Clonal size and the V and J genes are those of that table, whereas D and trimming came from the DNA. The repertoire holds a few hundred thousand clones, roughly 87% seen once, with roughly 0.94% in the top ten. Germline CDR1 MNHEY, CDR2 SMNVEV (reference sequence). The germline V and J ends were trimmed by 5 bases and 5 bases, with 12 bases remaining between them. This CDR3 contains 14 residues. The participants were between roughly 18 and 100 years old and came from 24 US areas.

The sample was PBMCs or T cells enriched from blood (not recorded which). V is TRBV27 and J is TRBJ1-4; D uncertain. This sequence was found in a woman in her 30s who had recovered from COVID-19. CDR3 residues: CASSADGNNEKLFF. The CDR3 nucleotides read TGTGCCAGCAGTGCGGACGGGAACAATGAAAAACTGTTTTTT.